The rows below give T cell receptor beta chains drawn from one sample of a study of blood T cells in healthy people across ages. From the 5' RACE reads, TCRdb called clonotypes with MiXCR, one entry per CDR3 protein. The table shows roughly 1.6 million distinct CDR3 sequences, with roughly 32% occurring only once. The specimen sequenced was blood. These receptors were taken from a woman younger than 45 in good health. Each CDR3 is given with its conserved first and last residue. Each record gives: CDR3 length, D gene, clone size, J gene, V gene, CDR3 protein, CDR3 DNA. D genes are given only for firm matches. Rows may omit the clone size; those that give it use once, few, many or a size class.

13,TRBD1,NA,TRBJ1-2,TRBV29-1,CSATDRDVYGYTF,TGCAGCGCCACGGACAGGGACGTCTATGGCTACACCTTC
15,TRBD1,NA,TRBJ2-1,TRBV15,CATSHRDRDGNEQFF,TGTGCCACCAGCCACCGAGACAGGGACGGCAATGAGCAGTTCTTC
12,NA,many,TRBJ2-5,TRBV12-3/TRBV12-4,CASSLTRETQYF,TGTGCCAGCAGCTTGACTAGAGAGACCCAGTACTTC
12,NA,NA,TRBJ2-7,TRBV20-1,CSARGGTGKMDF,TGCAGTGCTAGAGGGGGTACGGGAAAGATGGACTTC
15,TRBD1,NA,TRBJ2-7,TRBV2,CASTLLGTGEYEQYF,TGTGCCAGCACTCTTCTGGGGACAGGGGAATACGAGCAGTACTTC
15,NA,NA,TRBJ2-7,TRBV12-3/TRBV12-4,CASSPGQQRTYEQYF,TGTGCCAGCAGTCCGGGACAACAGAGGACCTACGAGCAGTACTTC
15,NA,NA,TRBJ2-3,TRBV9,CASSVSHSGADTQYF,TGTGCCAGCAGCGTTTCACATTCTGGGGCAGATACGCAGTATTTT
11,NA,few,TRBJ1-5,TRBV30,CGAGKGQPQHF,TGCGGGGCCGGCAAGGGCCAGCCCCAGCATTTT
14,NA,few,TRBJ1-2,TRBV20-1,CSAPPPEAAYGYTF,TGCAGTGCTCCGCCGCCGGAGGCAGCCTATGGCTACACCTTC
16,TRBD2,NA,TRBJ2-2,TRBV9,CASKAGGTSVTGELFF,TGTGCCAGCAAGGCAGGCGGGACTAGCGTGACCGGGGAGCTGTTTTTT
14,NA,NA,TRBJ2-7,TRBV6-2/TRBV6-3,CASSYSYVRGEQYF,TGTGCCAGCAGTTACTCGTATGTGAGGGGCGAGCAGTACTTC
14,NA,NA,TRBJ2-5,TRBV25-1,CASSLLGEGETQYF,TGTGCCAGCAGCCTCCTGGGGGAAGGGGAGACCCAGTACTTC
14,NA,NA,TRBJ2-7,TRBV27,CASSSGGLAYEQYF,TGTGCCAGCAGTTCCGGCGGTCTAGCCTACGAGCAGTACTTC
13,NA,NA,TRBJ2-2,TRBV5-1,CASSLRLPGELFF,TGCGCCAGCAGCTTGAGACTACCCGGGGAGCTGTTTTTT
14,NA,NA,TRBJ1-2,TRBV5-4,CASSLIGTEHGYTF,TGTGCCAGCAGCTTGATCGGGACTGAGCATGGCTACACCTTC
14,NA,NA,TRBJ2-5,TRBV10-3,CAISEGWGEETQYF,TGTGCCATCAGTGAGGGGTGGGGTGAGGAGACCCAGTACTTC
14,NA,NA,TRBJ1-5,TRBV18,CASSPSSKGQPQHF,TGTGCCAGCTCACCAAGCTCAAAGGGGCAGCCCCAGCATTTT
18,NA,NA,TRBJ2-3,TRBV5-4,CASSKTGLPAAYEDTQYF,TGTGCCAGCAGCAAAACTGGACTGCCAGCGGCCTACGAAGATACGCAGTATTTT
13,NA,many,TRBJ2-5,TRBV4-1,CASSQLTGETQYF,TGCGCCAGCAGCCAATTAACGGGAGAGACCCAGTACTTC
12,TRBD2,NA,TRBJ2-1,TRBV7-2,CASSLRTSGPFF,TGTGCCAGCAGCTTAAGGACTAGCGGGCCGTTCTTC
15,TRBD1,NA,TRBJ2-1,TRBV20-1,CSAPGVQGLGVEQFF,TGCAGTGCCCCAGGGGTACAGGGGTTAGGAGTTGAGCAGTTCTTC
15,NA,few,TRBJ2-3,TRBV20-1,CSARSSGLSTDTQYF,TGCAGTGCTAGGTCCAGCGGTCTTAGCACAGATACGCAGTATTTT
18,TRBD1,few,TRBJ2-7,TRBV7-3,CASSSGTGGSVSSYEQYF,TGTGCCAGCAGTTCCGGGACAGGGGGCTCTGTGAGCTCCTACGAGCAGTACTTC